This paragraph covers one TCR beta chain sequence. What this receptor recognizes is not known. No base-level quality is on record; no much larger clone is a single base apart. The data belong to a study of T cell repertoires in ileal Crohn's disease (dated by TCRdb to the late 2010s). For context, the study as a whole: The median duration of disease was approximately 8.3 years, and at the time of surgery 35% of patients were active smokers. The study was conducted in parallel with a multicentre cohort that was designed to identify predictors of early endoscopic recurrence following ileocolonic resection. Every patient underwent surgery because of a complication, which was stricturing disease in roughly 60% of cases and penetrating disease in about 39%. A prospective multicentre cohort supplied the roughly 57 Crohn's disease patients whose TCR repertoires were analysed. Roughly half of the patients were given postoperative therapy, with about 18 on anti-TNF agents and 10 to 12 on thiopurines. A Rutgeerts score higher than i0 was the definition used for endoscopic postoperative recurrence. A total of some 170 mucosal samples from some 57 patients were sequenced, collected from several sites on the surgical specimen as well as at postoperative endoscopy.

The germline V gene specifies SNHLY as CDR1 and FYNNEI as CDR2. The CDR3 spans 14 residues, from the cysteine through the phenylalanine. Just CDR3 DNA is preserved here, 42 bases in frame from base 1. For commercial TCRB immunosequencing, 400 to 550 nanograms of biopsy DNA were submitted for each sample. A two-step, amplification bias-controlled multiplex PCR was used by Adaptive Biotechnology to amplify CDR3 regions from genomic DNA. The first PCR used primers for every V and J gene segment; the second PCR added barcodes and Illumina adapters. CDR3 libraries were sequenced using an Illumina instrument. As for the original processing: Analysis combined the vendor-provided pipelines with custom analysis of raw data in R/Bioconductor under R version 3.3.0. Clonality, which ranges from 0 to 1, was calculated as the inverse of the normalised Shannon entropy across all productive clones. High-frequency clones were defined as the share of the repertoire taken up by the top 100 clones, keeping only clones that passed a 95% confidence test. The Simpson index measured repertoire diversity, and the Morisita-Horn index measured overlap between samples. TCRdb re-hosts the immuneACCESS table, in-frame sequences only. Its copies lack some clones; in the studies checked, an unresolved V gene accounts for under half of them, and the cause for the rest is not known. The V and J calls and the clone size are those of that table, but D and trimming were determined from the DNA. Within this sample are roughly 30,000 clones, with about 82% of them counted one time only. The ten largest clonotypes hold roughly 19% of the sample.

Eligible patients were adults with ileal or ileocolonic Crohn's disease who had an indication for ileocolonic resection. Whole ileal mucosal biopsies were kept frozen at -80 degrees C prior to DNA extraction. Genomic DNA was extracted from frozen whole biopsies using a TRizol-based method and was quantified with a NanoDrop 2000 spectrophotometer. Here is what the overall study found, with its caveats: Patients who were active smokers at surgery had a significantly higher proportion of clonal expansions than non-smokers (roughly 27% vs 19%, p=0.02). Only a subgroup of patients, of unstated size, had their mucosal CD4 and CD8 T cells sorted and sequenced. Higher percentages of high-frequency clones at the time of surgery were linked to endoscopic recurrence, and every patient with clonality above 26.8% (18/57) had recurrence. Compared with CD4 T cells, sorted CD8 T cells contained more high-frequency clones, which suggests that the mucosal expansions were mostly CD8.

Recombination joined TRBV2 with TRBJ2-5; TRBD2 might be the D gene, on 6 matching bases. The sample taken for sequencing was ileal tissue. This clonotype originated in an adult with Crohn's disease. CDR3 sequence: CAKQKGLTSVTQYF. The sequenced DNA: TGTGCTAAGCAAAAGGGACTTACCTCCGTGACCCAGTACTTC.